This T cell receptor beta chain stems from a study of response to subunit inactivated influenza vaccine. Study-wide points: Authors suggested each seasonal influenza vaccination recruits few new T cells.

This clonotype was observed a few times. Its specificity is unknown. Trimming pared 3 bases from V and 4 bases from J, leaving 12 bases between. The CDR3 covers 14 residues. Germline V gives CDR1 MGHDK, CDR2 SYGVNS. TCRdb re-called the RT-PCR reads through MiXCR, storing one row per CDR3 protein. The sample holds hundreds of thousands of distinct CDR3 sequences, 14% seen once. The source material was PBMCs from blood, sampled approximately 15 days before vaccination. The chain employs TRBV25-1 and TRBJ1-2; D is unclear. The receptor was isolated from a man aged 45-65 years who received an inactivated influenza vaccine. CDR3 in amino acids: CASSDGRGLYGYTF. As DNA, the CDR3 is TGTGCCAGCAGTGACGGCCGAGGACTCTATGGCTACACCTTC.